What follows is one T cell receptor beta chain and its context. The method was immunoSEQ multiplex PCR; TCRdb's version includes in-frame clones alone and lacks a portion of them. Of 20,000 to 30,000 clones detected, around 85% appear once; the ten largest clones hold 2.5% to 3%. This record belongs to a study of PD-1 blockade in mismatch repair-deficient tumors. V was shortened by 5 bases and J by 6 bases, with 11 bases between the two germline ends. The CDR3 loop spans 13 amino acids. Germline V gene data show CDR1 as LNHDA and CDR2 as SQIVND (reference sequence). Every patient had mismatch repair deficiency by PCR or immunohistochemistry.

The clonotype originates from an adult with mismatch repair-deficient cancer. Sample: PBMCs, taken before pembrolizumab treatment. The chain carries TRBV19 and TRBJ2-1; D gene unclear. The CDR3 DNA sequence: TGTGCCAGTAGTGAGGCGATTCTCAATGAGCAGTTCTTC. It translates to CASSEAILNEQFF.